A single sample is the source of the 32 T cell receptor beta chains below, sequenced in a study of blood T cell repertoires in COVID-19. Data came from immunoSEQ multiplex PCR; TCRdb stores just in-frame clones and leaves some out. This table has around 100,000 clones, 69% appearing once. The sequenced sample consisted of peripheral blood. These receptors were collected from a man older than 75 with acute or convalescent COVID-19.

The CDR3: CASGWTGVNEKLFF. CDR3 bases: TGTGCCAGCGGATGGACAGGTGTCAATGAAAAACTGTTTTTT. The chain couples TRBV2 to TRBJ1-4; 7 bases are shared with TRBD1. The CDR3 extends over 14 amino acids. J was trimmed by 5 bases and V by 8 bases; bases with no gene match: 8. CDR1 is SNHLY and CDR2 is FYNNEI in the germline V gene.

The V call is TRBV9, the J call TRBJ2-5, with 11 bases matching TRBD2. Germline CDR1 is SGDLS and CDR2 is YYNGEE. The CDR3 spans 14 residues. After removal of 0 bases from V and 5 bases from J, the junction contained 0 bases not matched to a gene. CDR3 coding DNA: TGTGCCAGCAGCGTAGGGACTAGCGGGGAGACCCAGTACTTC. It translates to CASSVGTSGETQYF.

This clone has only a few counts. The CDR3: CASSRQGAREQYF. The CDR3 nucleotides are TGTGCCAGCAGCCGACAGGGGGCGCGGGAGCAGTACTTC. The chain recombines TRBV5-6 with TRBJ2-7, with 10 bases aligning to TRBD1. The CDR3 consists of 13 residues. Germline lookup yields CDR1 SGHDT and CDR2 YYEEEE. V was clipped by 4 bases and J by 7 bases; unmatched bases: 5. The whole variable domain, filled in from reference TRBV5-6 and TRBJ2-7, reads DAGVTQSPTHLIKTRGQQVTLRCSPKSGHDTVSWYQQALGQGPQFIFQYYEEEERQRGNFPDRFSGHQFPNYSSELNVNALLLGDSALYLCASSRQGAREQYFGPGTRLTVT.

The gene calls are TRBV5-6 and TRBJ2-2; no definite D call. Germline V CDR1 and CDR2: SGHDT, YYEEEE. CDR3 size: 11 residues. V was pared by 3 bases and J by 6 bases, with 3 bases between. CDR3 nucleotides: TGTGCCAGCAGCTCCGCCGGGGAGCTGTTTTTT. Encoded protein: CASSSAGELFF.

J is TRBJ2-3 and V is TRBV7-3; 7 bases match TRBD2. V dropped 7 bases and J dropped 2; count of bases not matched to a gene: 9. CDR1 SGHTA and CDR2 FQGTGA come from the germline V gene. The CDR3 covers 15 residues. CDR3 region: CASTTSAGPTDTQYF. CDR3 DNA: TGTGCCAGCACCACTTCAGCGGGACCCACAGATACGCAGTATTTT.

The chain employs TRBV20-1 and TRBJ2-3, with TRBD2 as a possible D gene (7 bases). The ends were cut back, 3 bases at V and 0 bases at J, with 10 bases in the middle. Per the germline V gene, CDR1 is DFQATT and CDR2 is SNEGSKA (reference sequence). The CDR3 contains 14 residues. CDR3 bases: TGCAGTGCTAGTAAGGGGGGGAGCACAGATACGCAGTATTTT. Its translation: CSASKGGSTDTQYF.

The genes are TRBV29-1 and TRBJ1-3, with no clear D. Germline values: CDR1 SQVTM, CDR2 ANQGSEA. The CDR3 totals 12 residues. V shed 4 bases and J shed 2 bases, with 6 bases lying between them. CDR3 loop: CSVAVAGNTIYF. The CDR3 DNA reads TGCAGCGTTGCGGTAGCTGGAAACACCATATATTTT.

This clone was recorded many times. The V and J genes are TRBV27 and TRBJ1-1; D is uncertain. Trimming left V 3 bases short and J 5 bases short, with 10 bases between. The CDR3 consists of 13 residues. Germline values: CDR1 MNHEY, CDR2 SMNVEV (reference sequence). Here the CDR3 DNA reads TGTGCCAGCAGTTTGGGAGGGTGGACTGAAGCTTTCTTT. Protein: CASSLGGWTEAFF.

The chain combines TRBV6-6 with TRBJ2-1, with a weak D call TRBD2 (6 bases). The length of the CDR3 is 12 residues. CDR1 is MNHNY and CDR2 is SVGAGI in the germline V gene (reference sequence). Between the trimmed V and J ends, which lost 8 bases and 7 bases, there was a span of 12 bases. The CDR3, as DNA: TGTGCCAGCGATAGCGGTAGAAATGAGCAGTTCTTC. It is translated as CASDSGRNEQFF.

This clone showed up just once. J is TRBJ2-7 and V is TRBV5-6, with 10 bases lining up with TRBD1. V dropped 4 bases and J dropped 6; count of bases not matched to a gene: 10. In germline, CDR1 is SGHDT, CDR2 YYEEEE. The CDR3 has 15 amino acids. CDR3 sequence reads: CASSLLGTGESEQYF. CDR3 DNA: TGTGCCAGCAGCCTCCTCGGGACAGGGGAAAGCGAGCAGTACTTC. Together with reference TRBV5-6 and TRBJ2-7, the CDR3 gives the full variable domain: DAGVTQSPTHLIKTRGQQVTLRCSPKSGHDTVSWYQQALGQGPQFIFQYYEEEERQRGNFPDRFSGHQFPNYSSELNVNALLLGDSALYLCASSLLGTGESEQYFGPGTRLTVT.

The chain is built from TRBV9 and TRBJ2-1; D is unresolved. The length of the CDR3 is 13 residues. V lost 0 bases and J lost 4, with 5 bases in between. Germline CDR1 is SGDLS and CDR2 is YYNGEE. Here the CDR3 reads CASSVATYNEQFF. CDR3 bases: TGTGCCAGCAGCGTAGCTACTTACAATGAGCAGTTCTTC.

This chain links TRBV12-3 or TRBV12-4 with TRBJ2-5; a possible D gene is TRBD2 (5 bases). The CDR3 contains 11 residues. V gave up 6 bases and J gave up 5 bases, with 7 bases separating them. CDR3 protein: CASSPGETQYF. CDR3 sequence (DNA): TGTGCCAGCAGCCCGGGGGAGACCCAGTACTTC.

The V call is TRBV18, the J call TRBJ1-2, with TRBD1 matching over 7 bases. CDR3 length: 16 residues. Trimming removed 1 base from V and 6 bases from J; junction bases left unmatched: 11. The germline gives CDR1 KGHSH, CDR2 LQKENI. This chain's CDR3 is CASSPLLTGMMDGYTF. As DNA, the CDR3 is TGTGCCAGCTCACCACTCCTGACAGGGATGATGGATGGCTACACCTTC.

The rearrangement uses TRBV25-1 and TRBJ1-3; D ambiguous. CDR3 length equals 15 residues. V was trimmed by 6 bases and J by 0 bases, leaving 12 bases between them. CDR1 MGHDK and CDR2 SYGVNS come from the germline V gene. This chain's CDR3 is CASSPGGSSGNTIYF. The DNA for the CDR3 is TGTGCCAGCAGCCCTGGAGGGAGCTCTGGAAACACCATATATTTT.

This clone was detected only a few times. The CDR3 is CASRAAGGANNEQFF. As DNA, the CDR3 is TGCGCCAGCAGGGCCGCAGGGGGAGCAAACAATGAGCAGTTCTTC. The rearrangement links TRBV5-1 to TRBJ2-1; 7 positions match TRBD1. The J segment lost 5 bases and the V segment lost 5 bases, leaving 10 bases of the junction unmatched. Germline V gene lookup returns CDR1 SGHRS and CDR2 YFSETQ. The length of the CDR3 is 15 residues.

This clone has just a few counts. The chain uses TRBV19 and TRBJ2-7; 7 nucleotides align to TRBD2. Trimming at V came to 0 bases and at J to 3 bases, leaving 5 bases not matched to a gene. In germline, CDR1 is LNHDA, CDR2 SQIVND (reference sequence). This CDR3 is built from 15 residues. CDR3 loop: CASSIEGGFGYEQYF. The CDR3, as DNA: TGTGCCAGTAGTATAGAGGGAGGGTTCGGCTACGAGCAGTACTTC.

The chain links TRBV7-8 to TRBJ2-4; 16 bases fit TRBD2. This CDR3 has 20 residues. From germline, CDR1 is SGHVS and CDR2 FQNEAQ. V was pared by 4 bases and J by 0 bases, with 9 bases of the junction left unmatched. The CDR3 nucleotides are TGTGCCAGCAGCTCCGGGACTAGCGGGAGGGTAACGCTAGCCAAAAACATTCAGTACTTC. Translated, it gives CASSSGTSGRVTLAKNIQYF.

The chain uses TRBV10-3 and TRBJ2-3; D might be TRBD1 (5 bases). The CDR3 totals 13 residues. V shed 8 bases and J shed 8 bases, with 17 bases lying between them. Per the germline V gene, CDR1 is ENHRY and CDR2 is SYGVKD. This CDR3 is CAIQGTLDGTQYF. The CDR3 nucleotides read TGTGCCATCCAGGGTACCCTTGACGGTACGCAGTATTTT.

V usage is TRBV19 and J usage is TRBJ2-1, with 10 bases lining up with TRBD2. CDR1 is LNHDA, CDR2 SQIVND, per germline (reference sequence). The CDR3 is 15 amino acids. Trimming removed 5 bases from V and 6 bases from J; junction bases left unmatched: 7. The CDR3 region has the DNA TGTGCCAGTAGTTTCCTAGCGGGAGTTGTCAATGAGCAGTTCTTC. It translates to CASSFLAGVVNEQFF.

The rearrangement uses TRBV2 and TRBJ1-1; D unresolved. The CDR3 runs 13 residues. Germline CDR1 SNHLY, CDR2 FYNNEI. V lost 6 bases and J 4 bases, leaving 12 bases between the germline ends. The CDR3 reads CASRSWEATEAFF. CDR3 nucleotides: TGTGCCAGCAGGTCGTGGGAGGCCACTGAAGCTTTCTTT. Variable domain in full (rest from reference TRBV2 and TRBJ1-1): EPEVTQTPSHQVTQMGQEVILRCVPISNHLYFYWYRQILGQKVEFLVSFYNNEISEKSEIFDDQFSVERPDGSNFTLKIRSTKLEDSAMYFCASRSWEATEAFFGQGTRLTVV.

In this sample, this clone turned up once. The chain recombines TRBV28 with TRBJ1-5; D might be TRBD1 (5 bases). The CDR3 is 12 residues long. Trimming left V 6 bases short and J 7 bases short, with 10 bases between. Germline V gene lookup returns CDR1 MDHEN and CDR2 SYDVKM. For the CDR3, the DNA is TGTGCCAGCAGAACAGGCTACCAGCCCCAGCATTTT. Encoded protein: CASRTGYQPQHF.

This clone was counted a single time. The V and J genes are TRBV3-1 (or the pseudogene TRBV3-2) and TRBJ2-5, with 10 bases aligning to TRBD2. Germline-derived CDR1 and CDR2 are LGHDT and YNNKEL (reference sequence). Trimming cost V 7 bases and J 5 bases; bases outside gene matches: 10. This CDR3 spans 15 amino acids. CDR3 amino acids: CASTPGLAGAETQYF. The CDR3 DNA reads as TGTGCCAGCACCCCGGGGCTAGCGGGAGCTGAGACCCAGTACTTC.

This clone occurred many times. The V and J genes are TRBV5-1 and TRBJ2-1; 7 bases agree with TRBD2. The germline gives CDR1 SGHRS, CDR2 YFSETQ. The CDR3 covers 15 residues. The J segment lost 3 bases and the V segment lost 0 bases, leaving 3 bases of the junction unmatched. CDR3 region: CASSLVASGYNEQFF. CDR3 bases: TGCGCCAGCAGCTTGGTGGCTAGCGGCTACAATGAGCAGTTCTTC. Full variable domain (remainder filled in from reference TRBV5-1 and TRBJ2-1): KAGVTQTPRYLIKTRGQQVTLSCSPISGHRSVSWYQQTPGQGLQFLFEYFSETQRNKGNFPGRFSGRQFSNSRSEMNVSTLELGDSALYLCASSLVASGYNEQFFGPGTRLTVL.

The table lists this clone with a few counts. The same CDR3 arises from other DNA sequences in this sample as well. The chain joins TRBV9 to TRBJ2-1; a possible D gene is TRBD1 (6 bases). The CDR3 runs to 15 residues. Germline CDR1 is SGDLS and CDR2 is YYNGEE. V lost 0 bases, J lost 3 bases, and 10 bases lay in between. The CDR3 sequence: CASSVDRVVYNEQFF. The CDR3 DNA follows: TGTGCCAGCAGCGTAGACAGGGTTGTCTACAATGAGCAGTTCTTC.

The V gene is TRBV4-2, the J gene TRBJ2-3, with TRBD1 matching 7 bases. Looked up from germline, CDR1 is LGHNA and CDR2 is YNFKEQ. The V segment lost 4 bases and the J segment 3 bases; nucleotides outside the gene matches: 7. The CDR3 loop spans 15 amino acids. The CDR3 here is CASSRAGTETDTQYF. The CDR3 DNA follows: TGTGCCAGCAGCCGAGCCGGGACAGAAACAGATACGCAGTATTTT.

The V and J genes are TRBV5-1 and TRBJ1-4, with D perhaps TRBD1 (6 bases). CDR3 length: 15 residues. Trimming left V 6 bases short and J 5 bases short, with 17 bases between. Germline loops: CDR1 SGHRS, CDR2 YFSETQ. The CDR3 region has the DNA TGCGCCAGCACCGAACTCAGGGGAGTAAATGAAAAACTGTTTTTT. The encoded protein is CASTELRGVNEKLFF.

The chain has TRBV20-1 and TRBJ2-7; the match to TRBD2 covers 12 bases. The germline CDR1 and CDR2 sequences are DFQATT and SNEGSKA (reference sequence). V shed 3 bases, J shed 3 bases, and the junction held 12 bases outside the gene matches. The CDR3 spans 17 residues. CDR3 nucleotides: TGCAGTGCTAGTGGACTAGCGGGACTTACTTCCTACTACGAGCAGTACTTC. It encodes CSASGLAGLTSYYEQYF.

This clone was counted once. V is TRBV28 and J is TRBJ2-7, with 14 bases matching TRBD2. CDR1 is MDHEN, CDR2 SYDVKM, per germline. This CDR3 has 18 residues. The V segment lost 4 bases and the J segment 4 bases; nucleotides outside the gene matches: 12. The CDR3 nucleotides read TGTGCCAGCAGTTCCCCCCCAGGGACTAGCGGGAGTCGGTACGAGCAGTACTTC. The encoded protein is CASSSPPGTSGSRYEQYF.

The V call is TRBV21-1, the J call TRBJ1-5. TRBV21-1 is reported as a pseudogene. The CDR3 is made up of 17 amino acids. The chain's CDR3 is CASSKEEGYPSNQPQHF. CDR3 DNA: TGTGCCAGCAGCAAGGAGGAGGGGTACCCTAGCAATCAGCCCCAGCATTTT.

The genes are TRBV5-1 and TRBJ2-7, with 7 bases identical to TRBD1. The CDR3 runs 16 residues. The V and J ends lost 3 bases and 3 bases, in that order; junction bases with no gene match: 12. Germline V CDR1 and CDR2: SGHRS, YFSETQ. CDR3: CASSWREGTVFYEQYF. The CDR3 DNA is TGCGCCAGCAGCTGGCGTGAAGGGACAGTTTTCTACGAGCAGTACTTC.

This clone is a singleton in its sample. The chain couples TRBV7-3 to TRBJ2-1; maybe TRBD2 (6 bases). Looked up from germline, CDR1 is SGHTA and CDR2 is FQGTGA. This CDR3 has 15 amino acids. Trimming removed 6 bases from V and 1 base from J, with 13 bases in between. The CDR3 region has the DNA TGTGCCAGCAGTCCATTGGCGGGATCCTACAATGAGCAGTTCTTC. It translates to CASSPLAGSYNEQFF.

The CDR3 nucleotides read TGTGCCAGCAGTTCCCGACAGTTTCTCGAGCAGTTCTTC. Amino acids: CASSSRQFLEQFF. The chain uses TRBV6-5 and TRBJ2-1, with D perhaps matching TRBD1 (5 bases). Trimming took off 4 bases at V and 10 bases at J, with 14 bases between the two ends. Germline V CDR1 and CDR2: MNHEY, SVGAGI. The CDR3 contains 13 residues.